This T cell receptor (beta chain) was recorded in a study of tumor and adjacent non-tumor tissue in lung cancer. In the study overall: Stage I to III disease affected 10 men and 5 women aged about 30 to 85. General study results and limits: Patients with more diverse tumor TCRs had worse survival. TCR diversity was significantly greater in tumor than normal lung tissue. In normal lung, the top 100 clones were significantly more dominant than in tumor.

To note about this clonotype: What it binds is not known. The junction shows a germline mismatch at one end, possibly a read error.

The template was RNA from unsorted bulk tissue. The library came from three nested PCR rounds adapted from ARM-PCR protocols. In TCRdb, the multiplex PCR reads were re-called with MiXCR into one record per CDR3 protein. The sample contains roughly 75,000 distinct CDR3 sequences, roughly 80% of which appear only once. The CDR3 sequence is 13 residues long. Looked up from germline, CDR1 is SGHDT and CDR2 is YYEEEE. Input material: lung tumor tissue. The clonotype originates from a woman in her 50s with non-small cell lung cancer. V usage is TRBV5-6 and J usage is TRBJ2-3; TRBD2 aligns across 7 bases. CDR3 region: CPSSLGGVDAQYF. For the CDR3, the DNA is TGTCCCAGCAGCTTGGGAGGGGTAGATGCGCAGTATTTT. The full variable domain, its missing parts supplied by reference TRBV5-6 and TRBJ2-3, is DAGVTQSPTHLIKTRGQQVTLRCSPKSGHDTVSWYQQALGQGPQFIFQYYEEEERQRGNFPDRFSGHQFPNYSSELNVNALLLGDSALYLCPSSLGGVDAQYFGPGTRLTVL.